These 10 T cell receptor beta chains were all obtained from the same sample, sequenced in a study of cytomegalovirus exposure and HLA in healthy donors. This PCR relied on a set of 60 Vbeta primers and 13 Jbeta primers. Using immunoSEQ multiplex PCR, the repertoire was profiled, and TCRdb retains in-frame clones only, with some absent. There are around 130,000 clones in the sample; approximately 8.6% occur only once, and around 6% lies in the top ten. Specimen: PBMCs. The source is a woman aged 40-49 years in good health and CMV-seropositive.

This clone occurred a few times. This chain links TRBV5-4 with TRBJ1-6; no clear D gene. The CDR3 totals 15 residues. V was pared by 4 bases and J by 0 bases, with 8 bases between. Germline CDR1 SGHNT, CDR2 YYREEE (reference sequence). The CDR3 DNA reads TGTGCCAGCAGCGATACGAGCTCCTATAATTCACCCCTCCACTTT. Protein product: CASSDTSSYNSPLHF.

The chain joins TRBV6-5 to TRBJ2-1; a weak D match, TRBD2 (7 bases). V was pared by 0 bases and J by 9 bases, with 18 bases between. Germline V gives CDR1 MNHEY, CDR2 SVGAGI. There are 16 residues in the CDR3. The CDR3 loop reads CASSYSGGRRLGEQFF. The CDR3 coding sequence is TGTGCCAGCAGTTACTCGGGGGGGCGTCGTTTAGGTGAGCAGTTCTTC.

In its sample, this clone was seen a few times. The chain is built from TRBV7-9 and TRBJ1-2, with 7 bases identical to TRBD1. Germline loops: CDR1 SEHNR, CDR2 FQNEAQ (reference sequence). Losses at the gene ends were 5 bases for V and 3 bases for J; bases not matched to a gene: 3. This CDR3 has 13 residues. The CDR3 DNA is TGTGCCAGCAGCCATGACAGGGACTATGGCTACACCTTC. Encoded protein: CASSHDRDYGYTF.

The V gene is TRBV19, the J gene TRBJ2-2; TRBD1 is a possible D gene (6 bases). Germline V CDR1 and CDR2: LNHDA, SQIVND (reference sequence). V dropped 7 bases and J dropped 2 bases, with 20 bases sitting between them. The CDR3 runs 17 residues. CDR3 sequence (DNA): TGTGCCAGTAAGGGGGTGCATGTGAGGGGAAACACCGGGGAGCTGTTTTTT. Translated, it gives CASKGVHVRGNTGELFF.

V usage is TRBV7-9 and J usage is TRBJ2-7, with a weak D call TRBD2 (5 bases). Germline V CDR1 and CDR2: SEHNR, FQNEAQ (reference sequence). Trimming cost V 7 bases and J 4 bases, with 14 bases left between them. The CDR3 sequence is 13 residues long. CDR3 loop: CASTPGRVYEQYF. CDR3 nucleotides: TGTGCCAGCACCCCCGGGCGGGTGTACGAGCAGTACTTC.

This chain links TRBV19 with TRBJ1-2; a weak D match, TRBD1 (6 bases). CDR1 and CDR2 (germline): LNHDA, SQIVND (reference sequence). Trimming pared 1 base from V and 4 bases from J, leaving 13 bases between. The CDR3 runs to 15 residues. This chain's CDR3 is CASSIAGVRIYGYTF. CDR3 DNA: TGTGCCAGTAGTATAGCAGGGGTCCGTATCTATGGCTACACCTTC.

This clone turned up a few times. The rearrangement uses TRBV6-5 and TRBJ1-1; 10 positions match TRBD1. Germline values: CDR1 MNHEY, CDR2 SVGAGI. V gave up 0 bases and J gave up 1 base; unmatched junction bases: 2. The CDR3 is made up of 16 amino acids. CDR3: CASSYSTGGRNTEAFF. CDR3 nucleotides: TGTGCCAGCAGTTACTCGACAGGGGGCAGGAACACTGAAGCTTTCTTT.

This clone was observed a few times. The chain joins TRBV6-5 to TRBJ1-1, with 10 nucleotides matching TRBD1. CDR1 is MNHEY and CDR2 is SVGAGI in the germline V gene. V shed 4 bases and J 4 bases; nucleotides not matched to a gene: 3. The CDR3 has 14 residues. The CDR3, as DNA: TGTGCCAGCAGTTTGGACAGGGGGTCCACTGAAGCTTTCTTT. Amino acid sequence: CASSLDRGSTEAFF.

This clone appeared a few times. The chain uses TRBV10-3 and TRBJ1-2; no reliable D call. CDR1 and CDR2 from the germline V gene are ENHRY and SYGVKD. CDR3 length: 14 amino acids. The germline V and J ends were trimmed by 7 bases and 4 bases, with 16 bases remaining between them. The DNA for the CDR3 is TGTGCCATCATGGATCCGAGGGAACCCTATGGCTACACCTTC. Encoded protein: CAIMDPREPYGYTF.

This clone was counted a few times. The gene calls are TRBV6-5 and TRBJ1-1, with TRBD1 matching 7 bases. After removal of 6 bases from V and 0 bases from J, the junction contained 7 bases not matched to a gene. CDR3 size: 15 residues. CDR1 and CDR2 from the germline V gene are MNHEY and SVGAGI. CDR3: CASRSRQGLNTEAFF. For the CDR3, the DNA is TGTGCCAGCAGATCACGACAGGGTCTGAACACTGAAGCTTTCTTT.